This T cell receptor beta chain is from a study of technical replicates of blood from a few donors. TCRdb keeps only in-frame clones here, not all; method: immunoSEQ multiplex PCR. The sample has about 62,000 clones; about 90% are singletons. Germline V gene sequence: CDR1 MNHEY, CDR2 SMNVEV (reference sequence). V was cut by 8 bases and J by 6 bases, with 20 bases left in between. The length of the CDR3 is 15 residues. The V and J genes are TRBV27 and TRBJ1-5, with a tentative D call TRBD1 (5 bases). This receptor was identified in a human donor in good health. Some clones in this sample may be carry-over from other donors' samples. The specimen sequenced was PBMCs. CDR3 in amino acids: CASQRSGLPFQPQHF. The CDR3 DNA follows: TGTGCCAGCCAGCGATCGGGACTCCCCTTTCAGCCCCAGCATTTT.